The present T cell receptor beta chain was sequenced within a study of breast tumors, draining lymph nodes, adjacent tissues listed by TCRdb under 2016. Looking at the study overall: TCR beta repertoires were compared across tumor, adjacent nontumor tissue and axillary lymph nodes obtained from breast cancer patients. The study aimed to assess the relationships and possible T-cell exchange between tumor, surrounding tissue and draining lymph node repertoires in human breast cancer. The research as a whole found: The study presented the conclusion that tumor T cells originate in lymph nodes as consistent with a hypothesis, not as something directly demonstrated. Tumor and nontumor tissue repertoires were significantly more similar in luminal-like than in basal-like breast cancer. Tumors showed preferential V and J gene usage, and their T-cell repertoire diversity fell below that of lymph nodes yet above that of nontumor tissue. The data were considered consistent with the idea that most tumor T cells come from the lymph node and then expand in tumor tissue.

This clonotype appeared once. What antigen it recognizes has not been identified. Given a much more abundant clone one base away, this may be a read error. Counted from cysteine to phenylalanine, this CDR3 has 15 amino acids. Just the 45-base CDR3 DNA is kept, in frame starting at base 1. In the germline V gene, CDR1 corresponds to SGHTA and CDR2 to FQGNSA. The axillary draining lymph nodes of breast cancer patients were the source of the lymph node samples. The run used an Illumina HiSeq 2000. Multiplex PCR amplification was used to build the TCR beta chain libraries. The amplified TCR beta chain products were analyzed by high-throughput sequencing. TCRdb reprocessing: public reads trimmed at Q25 with fastp, clones called with MiXCR, in-frame beta chains kept. All rows with the same CDR3 protein become a single entry with the most common DNA and genes. The sample includes more than 250,000 distinct CDR3 sequences, with around 31% observed a single time. The leading ten clones occupy about 1% of the sample.

The V gene is TRBV7-2 and the J gene is TRBJ2-2; the D segment could be TRBD2, given 5 matching bases. The clonotype comes from a female donor with breast cancer. Some clones in this sample may be carry-over from other donors' samples. Sequencing was done on a sample of axillary lymph node tissue. The CDR3 protein: CAGSAEGADTGELFF. Here is the DNA: TGTGCCGGCAGCGCCGAGGGAGCAGACACCGGGGAGCTGTTTTTT. Outside the CDR3, residues come from the reference TRBV7-2 and TRBJ2-2 proteins, so the full variable domain is: GAGVSQSPSNKVTEKGKDVELRCDPISGHTALYWYRQSLGQGLEFLIYFQGNSAPDKSGLPSDRFSAERTGGSVSTLTIQRTQQEDSAVYLCAGSAEGADTGELFFGEGSRLTVL.